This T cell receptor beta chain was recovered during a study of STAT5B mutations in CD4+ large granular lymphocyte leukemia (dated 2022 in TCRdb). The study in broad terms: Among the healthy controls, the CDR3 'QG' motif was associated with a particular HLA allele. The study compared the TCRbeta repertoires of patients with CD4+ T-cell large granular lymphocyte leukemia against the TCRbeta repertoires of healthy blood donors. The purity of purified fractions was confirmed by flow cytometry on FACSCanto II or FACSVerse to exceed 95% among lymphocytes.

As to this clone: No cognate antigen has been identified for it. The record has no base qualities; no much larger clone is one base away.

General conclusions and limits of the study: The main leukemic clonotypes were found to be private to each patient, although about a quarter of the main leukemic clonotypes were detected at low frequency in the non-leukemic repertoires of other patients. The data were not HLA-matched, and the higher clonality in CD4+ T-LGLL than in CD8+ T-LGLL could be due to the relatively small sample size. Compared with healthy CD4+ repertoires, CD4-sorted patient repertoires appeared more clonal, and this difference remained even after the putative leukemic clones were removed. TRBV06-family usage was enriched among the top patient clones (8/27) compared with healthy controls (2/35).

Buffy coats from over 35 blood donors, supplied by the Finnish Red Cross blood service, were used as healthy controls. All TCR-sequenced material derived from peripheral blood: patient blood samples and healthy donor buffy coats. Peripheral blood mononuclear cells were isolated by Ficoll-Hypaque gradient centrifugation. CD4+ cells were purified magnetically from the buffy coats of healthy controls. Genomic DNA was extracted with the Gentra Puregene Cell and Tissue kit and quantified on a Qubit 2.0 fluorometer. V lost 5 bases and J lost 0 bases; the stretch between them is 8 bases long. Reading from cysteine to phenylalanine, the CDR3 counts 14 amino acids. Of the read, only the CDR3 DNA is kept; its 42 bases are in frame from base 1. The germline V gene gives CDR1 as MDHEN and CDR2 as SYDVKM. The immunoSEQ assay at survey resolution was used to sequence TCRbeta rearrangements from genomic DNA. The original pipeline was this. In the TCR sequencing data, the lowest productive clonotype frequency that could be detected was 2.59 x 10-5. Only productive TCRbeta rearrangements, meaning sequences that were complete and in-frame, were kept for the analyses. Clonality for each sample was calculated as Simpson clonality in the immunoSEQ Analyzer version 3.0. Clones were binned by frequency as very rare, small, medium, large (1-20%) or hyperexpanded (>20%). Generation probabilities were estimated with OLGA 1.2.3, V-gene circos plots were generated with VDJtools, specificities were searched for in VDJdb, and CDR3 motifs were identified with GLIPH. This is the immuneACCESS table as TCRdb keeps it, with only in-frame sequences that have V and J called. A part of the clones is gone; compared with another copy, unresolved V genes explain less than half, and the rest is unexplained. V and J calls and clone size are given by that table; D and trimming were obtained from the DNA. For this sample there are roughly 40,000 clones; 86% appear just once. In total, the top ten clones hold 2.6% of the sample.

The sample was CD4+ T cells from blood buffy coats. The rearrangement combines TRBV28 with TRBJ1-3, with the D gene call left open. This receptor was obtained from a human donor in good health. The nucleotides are TGTGCCAGCAGTCACCCATTCTCTGGAAACACCATATATTTT. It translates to CASSHPFSGNTIYF.